The entry that follows covers one TCR beta chain sequence. The sample comes from a study of CD8 T cells in Susac syndrome. FACS enriched CD8+ TEMRA cells, while bulk CD8+ and CD4+ were negatively isolated. Random hexamers were used to reverse transcribe about 0.5 to 1 ug of RNA. The CDR3 of TCR beta was amplified by immunoSEQ multiplex PCR across 54 Vbeta and 13 Jbeta. TCRdb reanalysed the immunoSEQ multiplex PCR reads using MiXCR and keeps one entry per CDR3 protein. The sample has under 200,000 distinct CDR3 sequences, 85% to 95% seen once. V was shortened by 5 bases and J by 5 bases, with 21 bases between the two germline ends. Germline-derived CDR1 and CDR2 are KGHDR and SFDVKD. The CDR3 runs to 16 residues.

The TCR originated in a human donor with Susac syndrome. The source material was CD8+ T cells from PBMCs. The V call is TRBV24-1, the J call TRBJ2-7; D may correspond to TRBD1 or TRBD2 (5 bases each). CDR3 nucleotides: TGTGCCACCAGTGTGGGGGACGGCTTAAATTCGGACGAGCAGTACTTC. Protein: CATSVGDGLNSDEQYF.